Listed below are T cell receptor beta chains from one sample, sequenced in a study of T-cell memory formation after mild COVID-19. TCRdb independently ran MiXCR on the 5' RACE reads; one entry per CDR3 protein. Among about 470,000 distinct CDR3 sequences listed, nearly 25% were seen once. Sample: PBMCs or a T cell subset sorted from them (not recorded which). The source is an adult woman who had mild COVID-19 (a few samples of this study predate the infection). Cell type and time point are not known. CDR3s include the opening cysteine and the closing phenylalanine or tryptophan. The D gene is left open where the match is weak. For some rows the clone size is stated as once, few or many, or as a class when expanded; others skip it.

d_gene	abundance	v_gene	j_gene	CDR3aa	CDR3nt
-	-	TRBV7-3	TRBJ2-1	CASSPLRGSNEQFF	TGTGCCAGCAGCCCCCTCCGTGGTTCTAATGAGCAGTTCTTC
-	many	TRBV7-9	TRBJ1-4	CASSLTGKNEKLFF	TGTGCCAGCAGCTTAACAGGGAAGAATGAAAAACTGTTTTTT
TRBD2	few	TRBV5-1	TRBJ2-3	CASSSASGSTDTQYF	TGCGCCAGCAGTTCCGCTAGCGGGAGCACAGATACGCAGTATTTT
TRBD1	once	TRBV29-1	TRBJ2-6	CSVKTGVNSGANVLTF	TGCAGCGTAAAGACAGGGGTCAACTCTGGGGCCAACGTCCTGACTTTC
-	few	TRBV28	TRBJ2-3	CASSLFTLASTDTQYF	TGTGCCAGCAGTTTATTTACGCTAGCGAGCACAGATACGCAGTATTTT
-	few	TRBV5-8	TRBJ2-7	CASSSGVGFSYEQYF	TGTGCCAGCAGCTCAGGGGTCGGGTTCTCCTACGAGCAGTACTTC
-	-	TRBV4-3	TRBJ2-3	CASSQEGGLITDTQYF	TGCGCCAGCAGCCAGGAGGGGGGCCTAATCACAGATACGCAGTATTTT
-	-	TRBV14	TRBJ2-1	CASSSWTRREQFF	TGTGCCAGCAGCTCATGGACGCGAAGGGAGCAGTTCTTC
TRBD1	few	TRBV20-1	TRBJ2-7	CSATTWDRGTYEQYF	TGCAGTGCAACCACCTGGGACAGGGGAACCTACGAGCAGTACTTC
-	few	TRBV20-1	TRBJ2-2	CSARIDRGLANTGELFF	TGCAGTGCTAGAATTGACCGGGGCCTCGCGAACACCGGGGAGCTGTTTTTT
-	-	TRBV3-1	TRBJ1-2	CASSHSQTGNYGYTF	TGTGCCAGCAGCCATAGTCAGACGGGGAACTATGGCTACACCTTC
-	few	TRBV5-1	TRBJ1-4	CASSLGASNEKLFF	TGCGCCAGCAGCCTGGGGGCTTCTAATGAAAAACTGTTTTTT
TRBD1	-	TRBV4-3	TRBJ1-1	CASSQATGVNTEAFF	TGCGCCAGCAGCCAAGCTACAGGGGTAAACACTGAAGCTTTCTTT
-	-	TRBV5-6	TRBJ2-7	CASSLATQHEQYF	TGTGCCAGCAGCTTGGCCACCCAGCACGAGCAGTACTTC
-	few	TRBV6-5	TRBJ2-3	CASRKQGDTQYF	TGTGCCAGCAGGAAACAGGGAGATACGCAGTATTTT
-	many	TRBV5-1	TRBJ2-5	CASSLGPGEETQYF	TGCGCCAGCAGCTTGGGCCCAGGGGAAGAGACCCAGTACTTC
-	-	TRBV7-6	TRBJ2-7	CASSFYQGPHSSYEQYF	TGTGCCAGCAGCTTCTACCAGGGTCCTCATAGTTCCTACGAGCAGTACTTC
-	-	TRBV24-1	TRBJ2-7	CATSERGYEQYF	TGTGCCACCAGTGAACGGGGTTACGAGCAGTACTTC
-	few	TRBV19	TRBJ1-1	CASRNGLLEAFF	TGTGCCAGTAGAAACGGGTTACTTGAAGCTTTCTTT
TRBD1	-	TRBV20-1	TRBJ2-7	CSARTGTAYSYEQYF	TGCAGTGCTAGAACCGGGACAGCTTACTCCTACGAGCAGTACTTC
-	few	TRBV21-1	TRBJ2-3	CASSKSQREKKISGADTQYF	TGTGCCAGCAGCAAGTCCCAGCGGGAAAAAAAAATTAGTGGCGCAGATACGCAGTATTTT
-	few	TRBV24-1	TRBJ2-2	CATSDLDRNTGELFF	TGTGCCACCAGTGATTTGGACAGAAACACCGGGGAGCTGTTTTTT
TRBD2	-	TRBV7-2	TRBJ2-6	CASGTGGVLTF	TGTGCCAGCGGGACGGGAGGCGTCCTGACTTTC
TRBD1	-	TRBV12-3/TRBV12-4	TRBJ2-3	CASSSTGQVLGTDTQYF	TGTGCCAGCAGTTCCACGGGACAGGTATTAGGCACAGATACGCAGTATTTT
-	-	TRBV24-1	TRBJ2-2	CATREAGHTNTGELFF	TGTGCCACGAGAGAGGCGGGACACACGAACACCGGGGAGCTGTTTTTT
-	few	TRBV7-2	TRBJ1-1	CASSLRQSETEAFF	TGTGCCAGCAGTCTCAGACAGAGCGAGACTGAAGCTTTCTTT
TRBD2	-	TRBV27	TRBJ2-1	CASSNMGLASNEQFF	TGTGCCAGCAGCAATATGGGACTAGCTTCCAATGAGCAGTTCTTC
-	few	TRBV19	TRBJ1-5	CASSRGRVSNQPQHF	TGTGCCAGTAGTAGAGGACGGGTTAGCAATCAGCCCCAGCATTTT
-	-	TRBV10-3	TRBJ1-1	CAISGTTAVDEAFF	TGTGCCATCAGTGGAACCACGGCGGTAGATGAAGCTTTCTTT
TRBD2	-	TRBV24-1	TRBJ2-1	CATSGASGSSSSYNEQFF	TGTGCCACCAGTGGGGCTAGCGGGAGTTCAAGCTCCTACAATGAGCAGTTCTTC
TRBD1	-	TRBV3-1	TRBJ2-3	CASSQAGASGGTQYF	TGTGCCAGCAGCCAAGCCGGGGCCTCAGGGGGTACGCAGTATTTT
TRBD2	-	TRBV29-1	TRBJ2-2	CSVLRTSGTTGELFF	TGCAGCGTTCTGAGGACTAGCGGGACCACCGGGGAGCTGTTTTTT
TRBD2	-	TRBV29-1	TRBJ2-1	CSVDASGGYNEQFF	TGCAGCGTGGACGCTAGCGGGGGGTACAATGAGCAGTTCTTC
TRBD1	-	TRBV29-1	TRBJ2-7	CSGGQGYEQYF	TGCAGCGGAGGACAGGGGTACGAGCAGTACTTC
TRBD2	few	TRBV5-1	TRBJ2-1	CASSPASGGAGEQFF	TGCGCCAGCAGCCCGGCTAGCGGGGGGGCCGGTGAGCAGTTCTTC
-	many	TRBV29-1	TRBJ2-3	CSVRLTDTDTQYF	TGCAGCGTGAGGCTGACGGACACAGATACGCAGTATTTT
-	-	TRBV9	TRBJ2-2	CASSVGGGGNTGELFF	TGTGCCAGCAGCGTAGGCGGAGGGGGGAACACCGGGGAGCTGTTTTTT
-	-	TRBV4-3	TRBJ2-6	CASSQVGSDSLSGANVLTF	TGCGCCAGCAGCCAAGTTGGGAGCGATTCTCTCTCTGGGGCCAACGTCCTGACTTTC
-	-	TRBV11-2	TRBJ2-7	CASSSTGFGEQYF	TGTGCCAGCAGCTCAACGGGATTTGGGGAGCAGTACTTC